This TCR beta chain is drawn from a study of blood T cell repertoires in COVID-19. Overall study context: PBMCs, B-cell-depleted T cells, or T cells provided the cDNA or gDNA that made up the material.

The method was immunoSEQ multiplex PCR; TCRdb's version includes in-frame clones alone and lacks a portion of them. This table has 210,000 or so clones, roughly 80% appearing once. Specimen: peripheral blood. This clonotype was sampled from a human donor in a cohort sampled during active COVID-19.

The CDR3 bases are TGTGCCAGCAGCTCACGGAAGCGGGGAGAAACAGATACGCAGTATTTT. Protein product: CASSSRKRGETDTQYF. The V call is TRBV7-2, the J call TRBJ2-3, with TRBD2 identical over 7 bases. The germline V gene encodes CDR1 SGHTA and CDR2 FQGNSA. This CDR3 has 16 residues. With V trimmed by 4 bases and J by 3 bases, 10 bases remained unmatched.